The sequence of this TCR beta chain was determined in a study of early T cells in non-severe SARS-CoV-2 infection (dated by TCRdb to the early 2020s). For context, the study as a whole: Because TCR sequencing relied on bulk RNA taken from unsorted whole blood, pairing of alpha and beta chains was not possible.

Library method: 5' RACE. The listed sequencing device is NextSeq 500. To correct for sequencing error and PCR bias, the TCR library protocol tagged individual cDNA molecules with unique molecular identifiers. Sequencing covered both TCR alpha and beta chains, and within each sample the abundances of alpha and beta sequences were tightly co-correlated. Under the source paper's analysis protocol: V gene, J gene and CDR3 annotation of TCR sequences was performed with Decombinator V4. TCRs were defined as expanded if a significant change between any two time points was detected under a Poisson model with p below 0.0001. TCR abundances were normalised to the total number of TCRs sequenced per sample and expressed as counts per million. VDJdb, accessed 1 November 2021, was searched for CMV, EBV and SARS-CoV-2 annotated TCRs, with TCRs annotated for multiple antigens excluded. In TCRdb, the public reads were trimmed at Q25 with fastp and aligned with MiXCR, with productive beta chains retained. Every distinct CDR3 protein forms one entry, paired with its most common genes and DNA. TCRdb assigned the V and J calls; the authors' analysis was not used. Here the sample has roughly 93,000 distinct CDR3 sequences; around 10% occur a single time. Of the sample, 4% to 5.5% is held by the ten largest clones.

General study outcomes and caveats: VDJdb matching was skewed toward anti-spike CD8 responses, so virus-specific expansions were likely underestimated and private and CD4 specificities were missed.

A case-control design nested within a healthcare worker cohort in London, UK, was used, with weekly nasopharyngeal swab PCR tests and blood sampling performed. Healthcare workers were recruited during the week of the UK lockdown, between 23 and 31 March 2020, and followed weekly for up to about 15 weeks. Comments on this clonotype: The target of this receptor is not known. Base qualities are not provided; no much larger clone lies one nucleotide away.

The clonotype was recovered from an adult who was a healthcare worker with PCR-confirmed SARS-CoV-2 infection or an uninfected control (not recorded which). Sequencing was carried out using whole blood.

Read as DNA, the sequence is TGTGCCATTTCCCCATCCTACAATGAGCAGTTCTTC. Its protein is CAISPSYNEQFF. The chain couples TRBV28 to TRBJ2-1, with the D gene call left open. CDR1 and CDR2 were assigned from the germline V gene as MDHEN and SYDVKM. The junction shows trimming of 10 bases on V and 1 base on J, plus 8 bases between the germline ends. From cysteine to phenylalanine, the CDR3 is 12 amino acids long. The only DNA kept is the CDR3, 36 bases in frame from the first base.